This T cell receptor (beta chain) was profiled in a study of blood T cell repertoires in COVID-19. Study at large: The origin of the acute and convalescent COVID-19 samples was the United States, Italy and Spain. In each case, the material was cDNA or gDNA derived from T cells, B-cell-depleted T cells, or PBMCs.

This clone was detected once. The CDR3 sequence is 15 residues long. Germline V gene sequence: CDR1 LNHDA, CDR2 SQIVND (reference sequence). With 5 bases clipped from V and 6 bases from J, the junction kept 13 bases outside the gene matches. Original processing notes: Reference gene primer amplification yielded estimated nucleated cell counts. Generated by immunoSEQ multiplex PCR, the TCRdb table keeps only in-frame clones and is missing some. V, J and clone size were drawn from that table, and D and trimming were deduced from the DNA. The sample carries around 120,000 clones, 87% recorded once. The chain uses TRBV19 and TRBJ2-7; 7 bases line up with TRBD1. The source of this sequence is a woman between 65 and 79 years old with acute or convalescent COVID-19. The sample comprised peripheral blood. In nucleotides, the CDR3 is TGTGCCAGTAGTGTTTCCGGGACAGTAATCGGCGAGCAGTACTTC. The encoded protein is CASSVSGTVIGEQYF. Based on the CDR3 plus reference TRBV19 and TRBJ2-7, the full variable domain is DGGITQSPKYLFRKEGQNVTLSCEQNLNHDAMYWYRQDPGQGLRLIYYSQIVNDFQKGDIAEGYSVSREKKESFPLTVTSAQKNPTAFYLCASSVSGTVIGEQYFGPGTRLTVT.